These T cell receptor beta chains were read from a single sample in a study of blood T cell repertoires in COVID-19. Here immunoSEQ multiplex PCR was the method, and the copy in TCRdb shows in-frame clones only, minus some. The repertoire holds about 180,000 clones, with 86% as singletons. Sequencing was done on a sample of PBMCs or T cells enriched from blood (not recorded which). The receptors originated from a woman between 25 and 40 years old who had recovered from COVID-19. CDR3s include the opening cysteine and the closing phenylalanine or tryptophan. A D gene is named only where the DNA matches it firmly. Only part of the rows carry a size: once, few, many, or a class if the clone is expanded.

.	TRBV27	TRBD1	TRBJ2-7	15	CASSLLRQGASEQYF	TGTGCCAGCAGTTTACTGAGACAGGGGGCGAGCGAGCAGTACTTC
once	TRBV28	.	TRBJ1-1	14	CASSLGLRDTEAFF	TGTGCCAGCAGTTTGGGACTCAGGGACACTGAAGCTTTCTTT
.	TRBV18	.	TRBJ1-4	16	CASSPTTGQGNEKLFF	TGTGCCAGCTCTCCAACCACAGGGCAAGGGAATGAAAAACTGTTTTTT
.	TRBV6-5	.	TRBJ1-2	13	CASGKGLTGGYTF	TGTGCCAGCGGGAAGGGGCTAACTGGCGGCTACACCTTC
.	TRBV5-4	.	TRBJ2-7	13	CASSLQGIDEQYF	TGTGCCAGCAGCTTACAGGGAATCGACGAGCAGTACTTC
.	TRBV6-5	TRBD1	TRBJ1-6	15	CASLVRDRGDSPLHF	TGTGCCAGCCTCGTCAGGGACAGGGGGGATTCACCCCTCCACTTT
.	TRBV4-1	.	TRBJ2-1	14	CASSHMTGEGEQFF	TGCGCCAGCAGCCATATGACAGGGGAGGGTGAGCAGTTCTTC
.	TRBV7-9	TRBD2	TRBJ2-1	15	CASRLGLAGYNEQFF	TGTGCCAGCAGGTTGGGACTAGCGGGATACAATGAGCAGTTCTTC
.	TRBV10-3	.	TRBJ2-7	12	CAIAGQTYEQYF	TGTGCCATCGCTGGACAAACCTACGAGCAGTACTTC
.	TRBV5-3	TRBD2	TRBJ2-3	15	CARSFRTSVGDTQYF	TGTGCCAGAAGCTTTAGGACTAGCGTAGGCGATACGCAGTATTTT
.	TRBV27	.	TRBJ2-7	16	CASRLAGTTYYYEQYF	TGTGCCAGCAGATTGGCGGGAACGACCTACTACTACGAGCAGTACTTC
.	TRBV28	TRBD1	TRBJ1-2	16	CASSLPGPGQGTGYTF	TGTGCCAGCAGTTTACCAGGCCCCGGACAGGGGACTGGCTACACCTTC
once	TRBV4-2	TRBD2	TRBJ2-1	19	CASSQDSRTSGRVNNEQFF	TGTGCCAGCAGCCAAGATAGTAGGACTAGCGGGAGGGTCAACAATGAGCAGTTCTTC
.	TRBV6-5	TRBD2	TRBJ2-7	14	CASRGTSDRNEQYF	TGTGCCAGCAGGGGGACTAGTGATAGAAACGAGCAGTACTTC
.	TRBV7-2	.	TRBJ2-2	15	CASSSQVSNTGELFF	TGTGCCAGCAGCTCCCAGGTATCGAACACCGGGGAGCTGTTTTTT
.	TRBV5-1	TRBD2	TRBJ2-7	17	CASSLSSGSVGGYEQYF	TGCGCCAGCAGCTTGAGTAGCGGGAGTGTTGGAGGCTACGAGCAGTACTTC
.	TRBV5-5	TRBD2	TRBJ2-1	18	CASSLGLAGFSSYNEQFF	TGTGCCAGCAGCTTGGGACTAGCGGGATTCTCCTCCTACAATGAGCAGTTCTTC
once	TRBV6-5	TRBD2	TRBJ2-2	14	CARRGKLRPGELFF	TGTGCCAGGCGGGGGAAACTTAGGCCCGGGGAGCTGTTTTTT
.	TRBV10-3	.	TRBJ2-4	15	CAITDGQFSPLFQYF	TGTGCCATCACCGATGGACAGTTCTCTCCCCTCTTTCAGTACTTC
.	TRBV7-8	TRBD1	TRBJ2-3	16	CASSLDRGRGTDTQYF	TGTGCCAGCAGCTTGGACAGGGGAAGGGGCACAGATACGCAGTATTTT
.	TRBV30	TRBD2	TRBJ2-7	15	CAWSVTSGRLNEQYF	TGTGCCTGGAGTGTAACTAGCGGGAGACTCAACGAGCAGTACTTC
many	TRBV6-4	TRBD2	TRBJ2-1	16	CASSDSGGRGNNEQFF	TGTGCCAGCAGTGACTCAGGCGGGAGAGGGAACAATGAGCAGTTCTTC
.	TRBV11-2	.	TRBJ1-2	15	CASSTRTASNYGYTF	TGTGCCAGCAGCACGAGGACAGCGAGTAACTATGGCTACACCTTC
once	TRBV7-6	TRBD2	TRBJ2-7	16	CASSEGLAGGGYEQYF	TGTGCCAGCAGCGAAGGACTAGCGGGAGGAGGTTACGAGCAGTACTTC
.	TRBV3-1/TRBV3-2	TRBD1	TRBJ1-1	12	CASSQKTGKAFF	TGTGCCAGCAGCCAAAAGACAGGGAAAGCTTTCTTT